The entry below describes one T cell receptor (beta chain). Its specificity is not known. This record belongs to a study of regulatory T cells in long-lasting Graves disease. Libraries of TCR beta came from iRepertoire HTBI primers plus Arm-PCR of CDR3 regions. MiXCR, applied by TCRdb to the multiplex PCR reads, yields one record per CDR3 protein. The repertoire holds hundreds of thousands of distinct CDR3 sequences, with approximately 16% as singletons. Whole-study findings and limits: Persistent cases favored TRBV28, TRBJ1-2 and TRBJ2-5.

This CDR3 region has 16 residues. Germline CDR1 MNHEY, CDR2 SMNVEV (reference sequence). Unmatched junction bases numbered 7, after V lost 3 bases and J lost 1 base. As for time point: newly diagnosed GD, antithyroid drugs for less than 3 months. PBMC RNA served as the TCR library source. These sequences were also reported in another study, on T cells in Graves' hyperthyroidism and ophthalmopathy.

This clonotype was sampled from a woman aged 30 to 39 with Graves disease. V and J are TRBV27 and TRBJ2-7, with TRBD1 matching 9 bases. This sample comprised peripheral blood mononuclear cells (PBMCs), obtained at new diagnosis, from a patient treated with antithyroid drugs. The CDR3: CASSLFTGGLSYEQYF. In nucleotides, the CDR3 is TGTGCCAGCAGTTTGTTTACAGGGGGCCTTTCCTACGAGCAGTACTTC.